The 27 T cell receptor beta chains below all came from one sample that was sequenced in a study of identical twins. TCRdb re-called the 5' RACE reads through MiXCR, storing one row per CDR3 protein. The table records nearly 650,000 distinct CDR3 sequences, under 8.5% of them present only once. In addition, the sample was reused for a study of yellow fever vaccine responses in identical twins.

Sequenced input: PBMCs. These receptors came from a young woman in good health.

The V and J genes are TRBV3-1 and TRBJ2-1; 7 nucleotides agree with TRBD1. This CDR3 has 15 amino acids. The V and J ends lost 5 bases and 10 bases, in that order; junction bases with no gene match: 14. Germline CDR1 is LGHDT and CDR2 is YNNKEL (reference sequence). This chain's CDR3 is CASSSFDRDSTEQFF. For the CDR3, the DNA is TGTGCCAGCAGCTCCTTTGACCGGGACAGTACGGAGCAGTTCTTC.

This clonotype turned up a few times. One end of the junction varies from germline; a read error may be responsible. The V gene is TRBV7-3, the J gene TRBJ2-3; 7 nucleotides align to TRBD2. This CDR3 has 16 residues. Germline V gene lookup returns CDR1 SGHTA and CDR2 FQGTGA. The CDR3 DNA follows: TGTGCCAGCAGCCTAACCTTAGCGGCGGGGGAGGATACGCAGTATTTT. Translation: CASSLTLAAGEDTQYF.

V and J are TRBV10-3 and TRBJ2-1, with 13 bases lining up with TRBD2. V lost 8 bases, J lost 8 bases, and 9 bases stayed unmatched. The CDR3 has 15 residues. Germline CDR1 and CDR2: ENHRY and SYGVKD. CDR3 nucleotides: TGTGCCATCGGAACTAGCGGGGGGGCGATATATGAGCAGTTCTTC. This translates into CAIGTSGGAIYEQFF.

This clonotype was recorded at least ten times. The rearrangement uses TRBV7-6 and TRBJ2-7; possibly TRBD1 or TRBD2 for D (6 bases each). Germline loops: CDR1 SGHVS, CDR2 FNYEAQ. Trimming removed 3 bases from V and 5 bases from J, with 14 bases in between. The CDR3 runs 14 residues. CDR3 nucleotides: TGTGCCAGCAGCTTGAAGTACAGGGAGGACGAGCAGTACTTC. This codes for CASSLKYREDEQYF.

This clonotype appeared many times. The chain carries TRBV4-1 and TRBJ1-6; maybe TRBD1 (6 bases). V was cut by 1 base and J by 12 bases, with 13 bases left in between. The CDR3 runs to 14 residues. Germline CDR1 and CDR2: MGHRA and YSYEKL. CDR3 protein: CASSQVTGNGPLHF. CDR3 DNA: TGCGCCAGCAGCCAAGTAACAGGGAATGGACCCCTCCACTTT.

This clonotype came up many times. V and J are TRBV3-1 and TRBJ2-3; 11 nucleotides line up with TRBD2. Trimming removed 5 bases from V and 2 bases from J; junction bases left unmatched: 6. Germline CDR1 is LGHDT and CDR2 is YNNKEL (reference sequence). The CDR3 length is 16 residues. This CDR3 is CASSSLAGGSTDTQYF. The CDR3 DNA sequence: TGTGCCAGCAGCTCCCTAGCGGGAGGTTCCACAGATACGCAGTATTTT.

This clonotype was picked up a small number of times. CDR3 residues: CSAERQEFYNEQFF. CDR3 DNA: TGCAGTGCCGAAAGACAGGAGTTTTACAATGAGCAGTTCTTC. The rearrangement links TRBV20-1 to TRBJ2-1; a weak D match, TRBD1 (6 bases). Germline V gene data show CDR1 as DFQATT and CDR2 as SNEGSKA (reference sequence). The V gene lost 6 bases and the J gene lost 4 bases, with 16 bases spanning the gap. The CDR3 has 14 amino acids.

In this sample, this clonotype turned up a few times. The CDR3, as DNA: TGTGCCAGCAGTTACGGGGGGACAGGGAAGGGAGAGACCCAGTACTTC. Translated: CASSYGGTGKGETQYF. The chain carries TRBV6-5 and TRBJ2-5; 9 bases fit TRBD1. V lost 2 bases to trimming and J lost 4 bases; unmatched junction nucleotides: 8. Germline CDR1 and CDR2: MNHEY and SVGAGI. CDR3 length equals 16 residues.

This clonotype was seen only a few times. The rearrangement uses TRBV4-1 and TRBJ2-1; TRBD2 agrees at 10 bases. CDR3 length: 16 amino acids. CDR1 and CDR2 from the germline V gene are MGHRA and YSYEKL. V trimming: 5 bases; J trimming: 8 bases; junction bases outside the gene matches: 12. This CDR3 reads CASSSQEERGGHEQFF. In DNA form, the CDR3 reads TGCGCCAGCAGCTCTCAAGAGGAGCGGGGGGGCCATGAGCAGTTCTTC.

This clonotype was seen many times. V is TRBV5-1 and J is TRBJ2-1; 11 nucleotides line up with TRBD1. CDR3 length equals 15 residues. The V segment lost 2 bases and the J segment 6 bases; nucleotides outside the gene matches: 4. CDR1 is SGHRS, CDR2 YFSETQ, per germline. For the CDR3, the DNA is TGCGCCAGCAGCTTCGGACAGGGGGCGGTCAATGAGCAGTTCTTC. Translating gives CASSFGQGAVNEQFF.

With respect to this clonotype: Possible read error: a much larger clone is one base away. The chain links TRBV28 to TRBJ2-7; 9 bases are shared with TRBD2. With V trimmed by 2 bases and J by 5 bases, 4 bases remained unmatched. Germline-derived CDR1 and CDR2 are MDHEN and SYDVKM. The CDR3 loop spans 14 amino acids. CDR3 sequence: CASSLAGGPNEQYF. The CDR3 DNA reads TGTGCCAGCAGTTTAGCGGGAGGGCCCAACGAGCAGTACTTC. The full variable domain, rest sourced from reference TRBV28 and TRBJ2-7, is DVKVTQSSRYLVKRTGEKVFLECVQDMDHENMFWYRQDPGLGLRLIYFSYDVKMKEKGDIPEGYSVSREKKERFSLILESASTNQTSMYLCASSLAGGPNEQYFGPGTRLTVT.

The CDR3 spells CSASGQTSSGYTF. CDR3 coding DNA: TGCAGTGCGTCGGGACAGACCTCTTCCGGCTACACCTTC. V usage is TRBV20-1 and J usage is TRBJ1-2, with TRBD1 identical over 7 bases. CDR1 DFQATT and CDR2 SNEGSKA come from the germline V gene (reference sequence). With V trimmed by 6 bases and J by 8 bases, 12 bases remained unmatched. The CDR3 runs to 13 residues.

The chain couples TRBV7-2 to TRBJ1-1; 7 bases line up with TRBD1. This CDR3 contains 15 residues. Germline trimming cut 3 bases from V and 1 base from J; bases unmatched to any gene: 5. Germline V gives CDR1 SGHTA, CDR2 FQGNSA. The chain's CDR3 is CASSFQGGKNTEAFF. The CDR3 nucleotides are TGTGCCAGCAGCTTCCAGGGGGGCAAGAACACTGAAGCTTTCTTT.

With respect to this clonotype: The junction and the germline gene differ at one end; a read error may be behind it. The V call is TRBV7-8, the J call TRBJ2-3, with TRBD2 identical over 11 bases. The CDR3 contains 15 residues. Per the germline V gene, CDR1 is SGHVS and CDR2 is FQNEAQ. CDR3 residues: CASSLAGGPIHTQYF. The DNA for the CDR3 is TGTGCCAGCAGCCTAGCGGGGGGCCCGATCCATACGCAGTATTTT.

This clonotype has a handful of counts. The chain combines TRBV24-1 with TRBJ2-1; D may be TRBD1 or TRBD2 (5 bases each). This CDR3 has 18 amino acids. Germline loops: CDR1 KGHDR, CDR2 SFDVKD. Trimming cost V 0 bases and J 6 bases, with 20 bases left between them. The CDR3: CATSDLLDPGHKPNEQFF. CDR3 DNA sequence: TGTGCCACCAGTGATTTGCTAGACCCGGGGCACAAACCCAATGAGCAGTTCTTC.

V and J are TRBV6-6 and TRBJ1-5, with 11 positions matching TRBD1. In germline, CDR1 is MNHNY, CDR2 SVGAGI (reference sequence). The CDR3 runs to 13 residues. V shed 8 bases, J shed 5 bases, and the junction held 2 bases outside the gene matches. In nucleotides, the CDR3 is TGTGCCAGCGGGGGACAGGGGGATCAGCCCCAGCATTTT. It yields the protein CASGGQGDQPQHF.

This clonotype was seen a few times. V gene TRBV5-1 combines with J gene TRBJ2-5, with D unresolved. Trimming pared 0 bases from V and 2 bases from J, leaving 8 bases between. The length of the CDR3 is 14 residues. Germline CDR1 and CDR2: SGHRS and YFSETQ. The CDR3 DNA sequence: TGCGCCAGCAGCTTGGAACACAGACAAGAGACCCAGTACTTC. It codes for CASSLEHRQETQYF.

This clonotype was counted between two and nine times. V usage is TRBV27 and J usage is TRBJ2-2, with D perhaps matching TRBD1 (6 bases). Germline assignment: CDR1 MNHEY and CDR2 SMNVEV (reference sequence). The CDR3 has 16 amino acids. The germline V and J ends were trimmed by 3 bases and 5 bases, with 16 bases remaining between them. The CDR3 bases are TGTGCCAGCAGTTTCTCCGGGACACGACAAACCGGGGAGCTGTTTTTT. It translates to CASSFSGTRQTGELFF.

CDR3: CASSLRSSGAMNTEAFF. The CDR3 DNA is TGCGCCAGCAGCTTGAGGTCCAGCGGGGCGATGAACACTGAAGCTTTCTTT. The chain carries TRBV5-1 and TRBJ1-1; D possibly corresponds to TRBD1 (5 bases). Germline CDR1 and CDR2: SGHRS and YFSETQ. The CDR3 extends over 17 amino acids. V gave up 1 base and J gave up 0 bases, with 16 bases separating them.

This clonotype was found a few times. This chain links TRBV20-1 with TRBJ2-2; possibly TRBD1 for D (5 bases). CDR3 length equals 11 residues. Germline CDR1 and CDR2: DFQATT and SNEGSKA (reference sequence). Trimming removed 6 bases from V and 6 bases from J, with 8 bases in between. Written as DNA, the CDR3 is TGCAGTGCCGCCAGGGCCGGGGAGCTGTTTTTT. As protein: CSAARAGELFF.

The chain carries TRBV29-1 and TRBJ2-3; TRBD1 or TRBD2 may be the D gene (5 bases each). The V and J ends lost 7 bases and 2 bases respectively, with 16 bases between them. Germline lookup yields CDR1 SQVTM and CDR2 ANQGSEA. CDR3 length equals 14 residues. CDR3 in amino acids: CSGEPGPLTDTQYF. In DNA, the CDR3 is TGCAGCGGCGAACCGGGACCTCTCACAGATACGCAGTATTTT.

This clonotype was counted ten times or more. This CDR3 reads CASSLGGLGEAFF. CDR3 nucleotides: TGCGCCAGCAGCTTGGGGGGGCTGGGGGAAGCTTTCTTT. This rearrangement joins TRBV5-1 to TRBJ1-1; D is perhaps TRBD1 (6 bases). Germline CDR1 and CDR2: SGHRS and YFSETQ. The CDR3 spans 13 residues. Between the trimmed V and J ends, which lost 0 bases and 8 bases, there was a span of 11 bases.

This clonotype was found a few times. The chain carries TRBV13 and TRBJ1-1; possible D gene TRBD1, 5 bases. Trimming removed 2 bases from V and 7 bases from J, with 8 bases in between. Germline lookup yields CDR1 PRHDT and CDR2 FYEKMQ (reference sequence). CDR3 length equals 12 residues. The CDR3, as DNA: TGTGCCAGCAGCTTACAGGGTGATGAAGCTTTCTTT. This codes for CASSLQGDEAFF.

In this sample, this clonotype turned up many times. This rearrangement joins TRBV12-3 or TRBV12-4 to TRBJ2-6; D gene uncertain. The CDR3 has 13 amino acids. The ends were cut back, 3 bases at V and 3 bases at J, with 3 bases in the middle. As DNA, the CDR3 is TGTGCCAGCAGTTTGGGTGGGGCCAACGTCCTGACTTTC. This codes for CASSLGGANVLTF.

This clonotype was seen repeatedly, ten times or more. The V and J genes are TRBV12-3 or TRBV12-4 and TRBJ2-1; D might be TRBD1 or TRBD2, each matching 5 bases. Trimming left V 5 bases short and J 5 bases short, with 13 bases between. This CDR3 comprises 14 residues. The DNA of the CDR3 is TGTGCCAGCAGTGGGGACGTGATGGACAATGAGCAGTTCTTC. Translated: CASSGDVMDNEQFF.

This clonotype appeared a few times. The V and J genes are TRBV5-1 and TRBJ2-1; D not resolved. The length of the CDR3 is 16 residues. The V gene's germline CDR1 is SGHRS and CDR2 YFSETQ. Between the trimmed V and J ends, which lost 3 bases and 0 bases, there was a span of 13 bases. CDR3 region: CASSSDGLSSYNEQFF. The CDR3 DNA follows: TGCGCCAGCAGCTCGGACGGCTTAAGCTCCTACAATGAGCAGTTCTTC.

The genes are TRBV6-5 and TRBJ2-7, with 8 bases matching TRBD1. The CDR3 has 14 amino acids. The junction had 8 bases not matched to a gene; V was cut back by 4 bases and J by 6 bases. CDR1 and CDR2 (germline): MNHEY, SVGAGI. The CDR3 coding sequence is TGTGCCAGCAGTTCTCGGACAGGGACAGGCGAGCAGTACTTC. It yields the protein CASSSRTGTGEQYF.